This T cell receptor (beta chain) was obtained from a study of T cells in Graves' hyperthyroidism and ophthalmopathy. This clonotype was picked up many times. Its specificity is not known. This CDR3 spans 15 amino acids. V lost 8 bases and J 6 bases, leaving 22 bases between the germline ends. Overall study findings and caveats: In validation, the model predicted ophthalmopathy. These predictions came a median approximately 6.5 months before onset.

The diagnoses drew upon clinical symptoms, serum thyroxine and TRAb, thyroid ultrasound and orbital computed tomography. Fresh 10 ml peripheral blood yielded PBMCs. There were TCR beta CDR3 regions amplified from RNA transcripts. TCR CDR3 underwent first-round RT-PCR with the HTBI primer set. TCRdb re-called the multiplex PCR reads through MiXCR, storing one row per CDR3 protein. The repertoire holds roughly 240,000 distinct CDR3 sequences, with 15% to 20% as singletons. The receptor's source is a woman aged 18 to 35 with Graves' ophthalmopathy. Sequencing used blood. The chain joins TRBV12-3 or TRBV12-4 to TRBJ1-2, with TRBD1 as a possible D gene (5 bases). CDR3 region: CASATQAGQWDGYTF. In DNA, the CDR3 is TGTGCCAGCGCCACCCAGGCAGGGCAGTGGGATGGCTACACCTTC.